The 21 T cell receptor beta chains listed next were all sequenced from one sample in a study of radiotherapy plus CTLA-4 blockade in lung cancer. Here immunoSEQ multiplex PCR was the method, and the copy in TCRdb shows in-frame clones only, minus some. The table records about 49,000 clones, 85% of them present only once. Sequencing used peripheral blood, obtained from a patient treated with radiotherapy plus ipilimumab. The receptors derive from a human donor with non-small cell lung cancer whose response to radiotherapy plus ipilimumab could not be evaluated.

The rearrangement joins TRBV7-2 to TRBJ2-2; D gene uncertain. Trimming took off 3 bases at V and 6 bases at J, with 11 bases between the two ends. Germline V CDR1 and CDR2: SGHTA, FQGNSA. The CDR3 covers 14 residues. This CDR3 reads CASSLALLPGELFF. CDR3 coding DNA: TGTGCCAGCAGCTTGGCCCTACTACCCGGGGAGCTGTTTTTT.

The CDR3 DNA reads TGTGCCAGCAGCTTATCCGGACTAGCGGGAGGGATAAATGAGCAGTTCTTC. Amino acid sequence: CASSLSGLAGGINEQFF. V usage is TRBV11-2 and J usage is TRBJ2-1; TRBD2 agrees at 15 bases. The CDR3 extends over 17 amino acids. The V gene end was trimmed by 2 bases and the J gene end by 7 bases; junction bases not matched to a gene: 6. Germline CDR1 is SGHAT and CDR2 is FQNNGV.

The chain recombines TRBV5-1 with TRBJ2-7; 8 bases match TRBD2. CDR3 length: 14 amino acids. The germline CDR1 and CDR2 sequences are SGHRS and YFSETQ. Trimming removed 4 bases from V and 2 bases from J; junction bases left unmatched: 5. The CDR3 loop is CASSETSAAYEQYF. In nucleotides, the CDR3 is TGCGCCAGCAGCGAGACTAGCGCGGCCTACGAGCAGTACTTC.

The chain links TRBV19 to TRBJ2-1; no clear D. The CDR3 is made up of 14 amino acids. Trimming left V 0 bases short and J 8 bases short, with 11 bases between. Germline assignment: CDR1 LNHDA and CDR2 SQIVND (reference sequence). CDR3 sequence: CASSIDKSTYEQFF. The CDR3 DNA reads TGTGCCAGTAGTATAGATAAGAGTACCTATGAGCAGTTCTTC.

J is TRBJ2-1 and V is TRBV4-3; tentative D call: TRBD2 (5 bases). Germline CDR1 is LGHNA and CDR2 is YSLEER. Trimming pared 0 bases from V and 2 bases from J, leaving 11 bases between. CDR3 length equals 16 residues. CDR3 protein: CASSQDFELAYNEQFF. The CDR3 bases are TGCGCCAGCAGCCAAGACTTCGAACTAGCCTACAATGAGCAGTTCTTC.

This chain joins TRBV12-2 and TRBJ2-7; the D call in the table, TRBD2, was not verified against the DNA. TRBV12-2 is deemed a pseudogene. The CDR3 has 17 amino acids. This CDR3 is CASRLGRLERTTYEQYF. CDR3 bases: TGTGCAAGTCGCTTAGGTCGTCTCGAGCGGACCACCTACGAGCAGTACTTC.

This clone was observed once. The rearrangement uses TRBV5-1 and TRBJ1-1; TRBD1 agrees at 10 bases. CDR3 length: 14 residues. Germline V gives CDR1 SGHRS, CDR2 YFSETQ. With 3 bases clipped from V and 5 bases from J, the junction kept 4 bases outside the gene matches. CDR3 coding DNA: TGCGCCAGCAGCTGGACAGGGGGGAGAACTGAAGCTTTCTTT. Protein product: CASSWTGGRTEAFF.

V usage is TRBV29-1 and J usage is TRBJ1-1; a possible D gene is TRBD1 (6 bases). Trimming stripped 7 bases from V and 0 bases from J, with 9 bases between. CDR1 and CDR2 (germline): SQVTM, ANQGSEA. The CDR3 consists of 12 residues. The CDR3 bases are TGCAGCGCCGACAGGTTGAACACTGAAGCTTTCTTT. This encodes CSADRLNTEAFF.

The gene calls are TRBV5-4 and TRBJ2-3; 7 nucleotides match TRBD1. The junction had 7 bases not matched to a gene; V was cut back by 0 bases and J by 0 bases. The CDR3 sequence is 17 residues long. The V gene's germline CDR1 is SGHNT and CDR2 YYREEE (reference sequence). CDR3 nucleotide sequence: TGTGCCAGCAGCTTGGACAGGGGATCCCCTAGCACAGATACGCAGTATTTT. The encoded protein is CASSLDRGSPSTDTQYF.

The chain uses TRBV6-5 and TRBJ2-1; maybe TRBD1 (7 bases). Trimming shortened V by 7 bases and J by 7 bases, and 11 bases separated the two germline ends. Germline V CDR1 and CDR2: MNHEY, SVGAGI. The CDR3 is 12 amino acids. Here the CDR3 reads CASTGGQNEQFF. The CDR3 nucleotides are TGTGCCAGCACCGGGGGACAGAATGAGCAGTTCTTC.

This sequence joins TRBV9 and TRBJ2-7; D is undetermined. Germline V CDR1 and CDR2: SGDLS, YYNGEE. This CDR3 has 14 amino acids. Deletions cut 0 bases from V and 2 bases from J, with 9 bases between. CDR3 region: CASSVGRMAYEQYF. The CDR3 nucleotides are TGTGCCAGCAGCGTAGGTAGAATGGCCTACGAGCAGTACTTC.

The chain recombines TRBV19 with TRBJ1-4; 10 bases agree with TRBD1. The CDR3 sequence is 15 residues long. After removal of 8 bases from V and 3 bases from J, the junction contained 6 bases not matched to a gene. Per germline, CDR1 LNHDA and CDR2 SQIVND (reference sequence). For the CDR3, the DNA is TGTGCCAGTGAGGGACAGGGGAATTCTAATGAAAAACTGTTTTTT. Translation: CASEGQGNSNEKLFF. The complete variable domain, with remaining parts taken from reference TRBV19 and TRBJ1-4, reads DGGITQSPKYLFRKEGQNVTLSCEQNLNHDAMYWYRQDPGQGLRLIYYSQIVNDFQKGDIAEGYSVSREKKESFPLTVTSAQKNPTAFYLCASEGQGNSNEKLFFGSGTQLSVL.

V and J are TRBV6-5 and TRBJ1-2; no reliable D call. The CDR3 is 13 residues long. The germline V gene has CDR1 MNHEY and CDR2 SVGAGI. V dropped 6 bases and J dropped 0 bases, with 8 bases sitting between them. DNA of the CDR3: TGTGCCAGCAGCACTCCTACTAACTATGGCTACACCTTC. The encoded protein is CASSTPTNYGYTF.

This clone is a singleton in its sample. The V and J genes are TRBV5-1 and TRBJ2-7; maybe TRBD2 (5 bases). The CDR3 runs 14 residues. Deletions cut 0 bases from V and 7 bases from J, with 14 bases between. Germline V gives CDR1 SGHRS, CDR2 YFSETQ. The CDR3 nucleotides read TGCGCCAGCAGCTTGGTTGCGGGCACGCGAGAGCAGTACTTC. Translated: CASSLVAGTREQYF.

This CDR3 reads CAWSVRGDLAKNIQYF. The DNA of the CDR3 is TGTGCCTGGAGTGTACGGGGGGATCTAGCCAAAAACATTCAGTACTTC. The chain combines TRBV30 with TRBJ2-4; 7 bases map to TRBD2. Germline lookup yields CDR1 GTSNPN and CDR2 SVGIG (reference sequence). CDR3 length equals 16 residues. Germline trimming cut 0 bases from V and 0 bases from J; bases unmatched to any gene: 5.

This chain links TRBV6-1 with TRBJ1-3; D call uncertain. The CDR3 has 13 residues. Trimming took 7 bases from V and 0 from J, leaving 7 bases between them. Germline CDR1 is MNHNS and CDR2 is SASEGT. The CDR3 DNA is TGTGCCAGCACGCGGTCCTCTGGAAACACCATATATTTT. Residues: CASTRSSGNTIYF.

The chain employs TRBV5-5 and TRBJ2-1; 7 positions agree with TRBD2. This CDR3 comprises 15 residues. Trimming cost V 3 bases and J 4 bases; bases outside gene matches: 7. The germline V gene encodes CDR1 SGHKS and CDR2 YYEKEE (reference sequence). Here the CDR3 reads CASSSSGLLYNEQFF. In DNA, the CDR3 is TGTGCCAGCAGCTCTTCGGGACTATTATACAATGAGCAGTTCTTC.

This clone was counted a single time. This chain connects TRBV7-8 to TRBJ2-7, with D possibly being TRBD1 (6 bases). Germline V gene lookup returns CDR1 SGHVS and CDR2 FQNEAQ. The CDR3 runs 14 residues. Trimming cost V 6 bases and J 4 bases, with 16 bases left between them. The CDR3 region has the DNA TGTGCCAGCAGTCTTGGGACATCGAAATACGAGCAGTACTTC. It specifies CASSLGTSKYEQYF.

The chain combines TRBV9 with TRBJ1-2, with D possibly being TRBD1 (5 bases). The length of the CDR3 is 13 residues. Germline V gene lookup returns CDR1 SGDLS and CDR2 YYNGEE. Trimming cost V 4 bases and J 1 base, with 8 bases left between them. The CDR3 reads CASSPGHNYGYTF. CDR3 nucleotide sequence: TGTGCCAGCAGCCCCGGACATAACTATGGCTACACCTTC.

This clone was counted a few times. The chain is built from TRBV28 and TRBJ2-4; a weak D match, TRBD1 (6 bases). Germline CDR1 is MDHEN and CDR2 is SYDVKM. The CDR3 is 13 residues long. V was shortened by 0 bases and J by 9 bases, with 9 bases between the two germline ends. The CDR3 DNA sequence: TGTGCCAGCAGTTTATGCAGGGGATGCATTCAGTACTTC. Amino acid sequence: CASSLCRGCIQYF.

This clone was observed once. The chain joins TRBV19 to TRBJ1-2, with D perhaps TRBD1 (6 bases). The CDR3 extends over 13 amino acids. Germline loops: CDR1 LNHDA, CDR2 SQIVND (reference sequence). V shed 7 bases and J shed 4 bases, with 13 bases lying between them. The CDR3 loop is CASTRQALYGYTF. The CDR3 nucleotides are TGTGCCAGTACCCGACAGGCTCTCTATGGCTACACCTTC.